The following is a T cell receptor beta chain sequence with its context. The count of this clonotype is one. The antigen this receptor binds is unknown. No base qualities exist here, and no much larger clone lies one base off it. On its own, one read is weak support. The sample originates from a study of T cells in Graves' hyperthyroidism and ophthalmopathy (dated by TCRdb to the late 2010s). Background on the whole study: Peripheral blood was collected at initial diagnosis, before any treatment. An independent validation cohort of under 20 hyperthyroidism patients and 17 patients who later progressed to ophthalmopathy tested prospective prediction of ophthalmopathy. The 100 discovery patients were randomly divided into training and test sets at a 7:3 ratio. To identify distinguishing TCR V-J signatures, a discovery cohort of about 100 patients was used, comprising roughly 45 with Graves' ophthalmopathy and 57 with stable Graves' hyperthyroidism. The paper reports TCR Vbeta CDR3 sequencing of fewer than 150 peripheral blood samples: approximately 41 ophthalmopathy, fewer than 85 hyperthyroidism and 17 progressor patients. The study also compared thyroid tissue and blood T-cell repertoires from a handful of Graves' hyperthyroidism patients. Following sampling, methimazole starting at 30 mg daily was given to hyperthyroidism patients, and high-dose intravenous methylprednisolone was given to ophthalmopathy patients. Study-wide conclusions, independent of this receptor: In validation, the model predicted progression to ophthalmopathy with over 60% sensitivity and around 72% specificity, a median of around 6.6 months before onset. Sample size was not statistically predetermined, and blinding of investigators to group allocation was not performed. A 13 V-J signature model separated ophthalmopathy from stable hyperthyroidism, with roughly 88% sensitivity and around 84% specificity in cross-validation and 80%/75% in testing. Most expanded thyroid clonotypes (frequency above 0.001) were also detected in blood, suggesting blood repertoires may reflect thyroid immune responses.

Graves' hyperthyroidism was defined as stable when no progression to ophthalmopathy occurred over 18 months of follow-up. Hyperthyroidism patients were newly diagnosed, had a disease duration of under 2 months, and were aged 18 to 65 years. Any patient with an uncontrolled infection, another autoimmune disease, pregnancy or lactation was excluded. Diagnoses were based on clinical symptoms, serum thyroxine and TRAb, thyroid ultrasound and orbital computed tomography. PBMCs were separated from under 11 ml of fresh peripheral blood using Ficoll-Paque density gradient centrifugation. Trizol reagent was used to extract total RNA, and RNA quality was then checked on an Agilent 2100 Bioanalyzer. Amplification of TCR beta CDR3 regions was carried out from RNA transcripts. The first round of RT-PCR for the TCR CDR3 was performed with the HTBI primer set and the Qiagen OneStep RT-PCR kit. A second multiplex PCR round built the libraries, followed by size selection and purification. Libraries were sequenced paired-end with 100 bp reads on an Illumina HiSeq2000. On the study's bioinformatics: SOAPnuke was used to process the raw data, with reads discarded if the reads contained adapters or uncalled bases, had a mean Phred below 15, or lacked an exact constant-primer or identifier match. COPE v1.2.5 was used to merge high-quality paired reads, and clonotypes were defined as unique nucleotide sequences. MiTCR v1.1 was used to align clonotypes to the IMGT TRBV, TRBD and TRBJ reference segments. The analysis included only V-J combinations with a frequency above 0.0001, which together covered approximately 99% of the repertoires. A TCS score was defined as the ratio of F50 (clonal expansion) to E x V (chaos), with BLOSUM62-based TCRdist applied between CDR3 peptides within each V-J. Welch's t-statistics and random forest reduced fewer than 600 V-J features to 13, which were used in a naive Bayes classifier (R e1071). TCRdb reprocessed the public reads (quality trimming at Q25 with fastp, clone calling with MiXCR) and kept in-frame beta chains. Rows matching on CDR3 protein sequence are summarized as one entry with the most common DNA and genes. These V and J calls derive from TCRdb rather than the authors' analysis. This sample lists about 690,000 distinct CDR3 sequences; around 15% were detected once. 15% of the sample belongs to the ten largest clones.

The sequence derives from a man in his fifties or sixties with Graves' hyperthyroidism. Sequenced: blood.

The sequenced DNA is TGTGCCAGCAGTGCTCAGTCCTTTTTTGAAAAACTGTTTTTT. Its protein is CASSAQSFFEKLFF. This chain is built from TRBV25-1 and TRBJ1-4, with the D gene not clear enough to name. V is cut by 4 bases and J by 7 bases, and the space between the germline ends is 13 bases. From the cysteine through the phenylalanine, the CDR3 covers 14 amino acids. This entry keeps only the CDR3 DNA: 42 bases, framed from base 1. The germline V gene supplies CDR1 MGHDK and CDR2 SYGVNS.